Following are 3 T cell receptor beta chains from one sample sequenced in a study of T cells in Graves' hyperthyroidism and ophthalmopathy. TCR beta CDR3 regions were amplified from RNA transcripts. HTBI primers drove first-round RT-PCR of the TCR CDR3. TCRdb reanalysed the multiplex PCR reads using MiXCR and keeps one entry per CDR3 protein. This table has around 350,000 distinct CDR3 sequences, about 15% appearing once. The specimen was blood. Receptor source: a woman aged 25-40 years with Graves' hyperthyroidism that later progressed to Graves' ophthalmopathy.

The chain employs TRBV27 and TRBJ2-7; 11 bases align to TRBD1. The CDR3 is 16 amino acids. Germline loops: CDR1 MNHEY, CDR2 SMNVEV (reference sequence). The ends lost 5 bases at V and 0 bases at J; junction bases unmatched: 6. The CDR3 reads CASSDLGQGASYEQYF. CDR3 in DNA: TGTGCCAGCAGTGATTTAGGACAGGGGGCCTCCTACGAGCAGTACTTC.

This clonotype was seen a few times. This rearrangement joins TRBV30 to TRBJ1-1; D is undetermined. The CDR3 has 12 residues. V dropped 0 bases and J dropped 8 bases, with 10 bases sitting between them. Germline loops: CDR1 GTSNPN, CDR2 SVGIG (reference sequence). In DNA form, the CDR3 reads TGTGCCTGGAGTGTACTCGCTTCAGAAGCTTTCTTT. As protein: CAWSVLASEAFF. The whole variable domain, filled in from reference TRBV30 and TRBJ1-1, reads SQTIHQWPATLVQPVGSPLSLECTVEGTSNPNLYWYRQAAGRGLQLLFYSVGIGQISSEVPQNLSASRPQDRQFILSSKKLLLSDSGFYLCAWSVLASEAFFGQGTRLTVV.

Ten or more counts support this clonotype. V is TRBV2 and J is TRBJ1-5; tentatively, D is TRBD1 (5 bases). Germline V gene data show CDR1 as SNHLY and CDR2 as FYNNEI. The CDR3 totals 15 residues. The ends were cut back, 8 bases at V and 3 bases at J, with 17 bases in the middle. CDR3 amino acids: CASCAGTVDNQPQHF. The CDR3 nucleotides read TGTGCCAGCTGCGCCGGGACGGTGGACAATCAGCCCCAGCATTTT.